Presented here are 28 T cell receptor beta chains from one specimen sequenced in a study of blood T cells in healthy people across ages. Alongside a J-beta primer mix, a sample-barcoded 5' primer served in a second PCR lasting roughly 7 to 11 cycles. TCRdb used MiXCR to reprocess the 5' RACE reads, holding one entry per CDR3 protein. The sample shows around 1.5 million distinct CDR3 sequences, around 35% of them seen only once. Sequenced material: blood. Receptors were obtained from a woman aged 25-40 years in good health.

The J gene is TRBJ1-2, the V gene TRBV7-2; D remains ambiguous. This CDR3 has 13 residues. The V gene's germline CDR1 is SGHTA and CDR2 FQGNSA. Trimming took 6 bases from V and 4 from J, leaving 12 bases between them. CDR3 nucleotides: TGTGCCAGCAGTTCAGCAGTAGGCTATGGCTACACCTTC. Translated, it gives CASSSAVGYGYTF.

The rearrangement joins TRBV11-2 to TRBJ2-3; 8 nucleotides align to TRBD2. With V trimmed by 1 base and J by 3 bases, 6 bases remained unmatched. CDR1 is SGHAT, CDR2 FQNNGV, per germline. The CDR3 is 16 residues long. The CDR3 DNA is TGTGCCAGCAGCTTAGGGGCCGGGAGGGGAACAGATACGCAGTATTTT. It yields the protein CASSLGAGRGTDTQYF.

CDR3 in amino acids: CASSLDRGKVYGYTF. CDR3 nucleotide sequence: TGCGCCAGCAGCTTGGACAGGGGCAAGGTCTATGGCTACACCTTC. V is TRBV5-1 and J is TRBJ1-2; 7 bases agree with TRBD1. Germline CDR1 reads SGHRS; CDR2 reads YFSETQ. The CDR3 has 15 amino acids. The V and J ends lost 0 bases and 4 bases, in that order; junction bases with no gene match: 6.

In its sample, this clonotype was seen many times. The CDR3: CASTKQGSSHEQYF. DNA of the CDR3: TGTGCCAGCACCAAGCAAGGATCATCCCACGAGCAGTACTTC. This chain uses TRBV6-6 with TRBJ2-7; D unclear. The CDR3 runs to 14 residues. Per germline, CDR1 MNHNY and CDR2 SVGAGI (reference sequence). Deletions cut 7 bases from V and 5 bases from J, with 18 bases between.

In this sample, this clonotype turned up a few times. CDR3 bases: TGTGCCAGCAGTGGGGACTCGAGGCGTTCCTACAATGAGCAGTTCTTC. Encoded protein: CASSGDSRRSYNEQFF. The chain carries TRBV6-1 and TRBJ2-1; tentatively, D is TRBD2 (6 bases). The CDR3 runs to 16 residues. CDR1 is MNHNS and CDR2 is SASEGT in the germline V gene. Trimming shortened V by 4 bases and J by 1 base, and 14 bases separated the two germline ends.

This clonotype was found a few times. This rearrangement joins TRBV5-4 to TRBJ2-5; 12 bases are shared with TRBD1. The DNA end is more similar to TRBJ2-7, so the J call may be wrong. CDR3 size: 15 residues. Germline CDR1 and CDR2: SGHNT and YYREEE (reference sequence). The CDR3 protein is CASSAGQGASYEQYF. The CDR3 region has the DNA TGTGCCAGCAGCGCGGGACAGGGGGCCTCTTACGAGCAGTACTTC.

The V call is TRBV20-1, the J call TRBJ2-7, with a possible D match to TRBD2 (6 bases). V lost 4 bases to trimming and J lost 3 bases, with 22 bases between them. This CDR3 has 16 amino acids. Germline-derived CDR1 and CDR2 are DFQATT and SNEGSKA (reference sequence). CDR3 amino acids: CSANPRGGREIYEQYF. The CDR3 DNA is TGCAGTGCTAACCCGAGGGGAGGCAGGGAGATCTACGAGCAGTACTTC.

This clonotype was counted only a few times. The V call is TRBV20-1, the J call TRBJ2-7; 10 nucleotides line up with TRBD2. There are 16 residues in the CDR3. The V segment lost 3 bases and the J segment 2 bases; nucleotides outside the gene matches: 10. Germline CDR1 DFQATT, CDR2 SNEGSKA (reference sequence). CDR3 sequence (DNA): TGCAGTGCTAGTCCCCCTTCGACTAGCGGGCCCTACGAGCAGTACTTC. Protein: CSASPPSTSGPYEQYF.

This clonotype was recorded a few times. In DNA, the CDR3 is TGTGCCAGCAGCACGGACAGAAAGTACAATGAGCAGTTCTTC. This gives the protein CASSTDRKYNEQFF. The rearrangement links TRBV5-6 to TRBJ2-1; the D gene is possibly TRBD1 (6 bases). The germline V and J ends were trimmed by 4 bases and 4 bases, with 12 bases remaining between them. The CDR3 contains 14 residues. Looked up from germline, CDR1 is SGHDT and CDR2 is YYEEEE.

The rearrangement uses TRBV11-2 and TRBJ2-5; D may correspond to TRBD1 or TRBD2 (5 bases each). Per germline, CDR1 SGHAT and CDR2 FQNNGV. V was clipped by 1 base and J by 9 bases, with 9 bases between them. This CDR3 is built from 12 residues. The CDR3 protein is CASSLASGPQYF. The DNA for the CDR3 is TGTGCCAGCAGCTTAGCCTCGGGGCCCCAGTACTTC.

The rearrangement uses TRBV20-1 and TRBJ2-1; D unresolved. Germline CDR1 and CDR2: DFQATT and SNEGSKA (reference sequence). There are 13 residues in the CDR3. The V end was cut by 6 bases, the J end by 9 bases, with 18 bases between. The CDR3 DNA reads as TGCAGTGCCCCCCACCCGCAATGGGGTGAGCAGTTCTTC. Protein product: CSAPHPQWGEQFF.

V is TRBV27 and J is TRBJ2-1, with 7 nucleotides matching TRBD2. CDR3 length: 12 amino acids. After removal of 3 bases from V and 9 bases from J, the junction contained 2 bases not matched to a gene. Germline V lookup: CDR1 MNHEY, CDR2 SMNVEV (reference sequence). This CDR3 is CASSFGGSEQFF. CDR3 DNA: TGTGCCAGCAGTTTTGGCGGGAGTGAGCAGTTCTTC.

Many counts were recorded for this clonotype. V and J are TRBV12-3 or TRBV12-4 and TRBJ2-5, with no clear D. This CDR3 region has 13 residues. The ends were cut back, 4 bases at V and 5 bases at J, with 11 bases in the middle. CDR3 residues: CASSWSPWETQYF. CDR3 coding DNA: TGTGCCAGCAGTTGGTCCCCTTGGGAGACCCAGTACTTC.

The chain employs TRBV5-1 and TRBJ2-1; 8 nucleotides align to TRBD2. The ends lost 2 bases at V and 6 bases at J; junction bases unmatched: 7. The CDR3 has 15 residues. In germline, CDR1 is SGHRS, CDR2 YFSETQ. CDR3 sequence: CASSLSGSIFNEQFF. In DNA form, the CDR3 reads TGCGCCAGCAGCTTAAGCGGGAGTATCTTCAATGAGCAGTTCTTC.

This chain connects TRBV15 to TRBJ2-1; the match to TRBD1 covers 7 bases. The CDR3 has 15 residues. The V and J ends lost 4 bases and 6 bases, in that order; junction bases with no gene match: 9. Germline CDR1 LNHNV, CDR2 YYDKDF (reference sequence). CDR3 region: CATSIQGDFSNEQFF. Written as DNA, the CDR3 is TGTGCCACCAGCATTCAGGGGGATTTCTCCAATGAGCAGTTCTTC.

The chain employs TRBV6-6 and TRBJ2-1, with 11 bases aligning to TRBD2. The CDR3 sequence is 15 residues long. V trimming: 6 bases; J trimming: 8 bases; junction bases outside the gene matches: 9. In germline, CDR1 is MNHNY, CDR2 SVGAGI (reference sequence). The CDR3 DNA is TGTGCCAGCAGGCCAACTAGCGGGAGTATCCATGAGCAGTTCTTC. Amino acid sequence: CASRPTSGSIHEQFF.

In this sample, this clonotype turned up many times. The rearrangement uses TRBV9 and TRBJ2-7, with D tentatively TRBD1 or TRBD2 (5 bases each). Trimming pared 0 bases from V and 4 bases from J, leaving 11 bases between. CDR3 length: 14 amino acids. From germline, CDR1 is SGDLS and CDR2 YYNGEE. CDR3 sequence (DNA): TGTGCCAGCAGCGTAGGAGGGGTCGGGTACGAGCAGTACTTC. Its protein is CASSVGGVGYEQYF.

This chain connects TRBV4-1 to TRBJ1-6; D is ambiguous. CDR1 and CDR2 (germline): MGHRA, YSYEKL. This CDR3 has 15 amino acids. V dropped 3 bases and J dropped 7 bases, with 13 bases sitting between them. The CDR3 sequence is CASSHVSGSNSPLHF. For the CDR3, the DNA is TGCGCCAGCAGCCACGTCTCCGGAAGCAATTCACCCCTCCACTTT.

The rearrangement joins TRBV20-1 to TRBJ2-1; TRBD1 aligns across 11 bases. Trimming at V came to 5 bases and at J to 8 bases, leaving 8 bases not matched to a gene. Germline CDR1 and CDR2: DFQATT and SNEGSKA (reference sequence). The CDR3 spans 14 residues. The CDR3 bases are TGCAGTGCTTCCCGTATGGACAGGGGGCATGAGCAGTTCTTC. It codes for CSASRMDRGHEQFF.

This clonotype was picked up a small number of times. The genes are TRBV9 and TRBJ2-3, with D uncertain. Germline V lookup: CDR1 SGDLS, CDR2 YYNGEE. This CDR3 comprises 14 residues. V gave up 3 bases and J gave up 0 bases, with 8 bases separating them. The CDR3 DNA sequence: TGTGCCAGCAGCGCGAGCAGAAGCACAGATACGCAGTATTTT. Translated: CASSASRSTDTQYF.

This clonotype was observed a handful of times. The CDR3 sequence is CSARSRGSSYNEQFF. CDR3 DNA sequence: TGCAGTGCTAGGTCGCGCGGCAGCTCCTACAATGAGCAGTTCTTC. The chain combines TRBV20-1 with TRBJ2-1; D is unclear. V was shortened by 3 bases and J by 0 bases, with 12 bases between the two germline ends. Germline CDR1 reads DFQATT; CDR2 reads SNEGSKA (reference sequence). The CDR3 runs 15 residues.

The J gene is TRBJ2-5, the V gene TRBV11-3; possible D gene TRBD2, 7 bases. The CDR3 totals 20 residues. Trimming cost V 1 base and J 5 bases, with 29 bases left between them. Per germline, CDR1 SGHNT and CDR2 YENEEA. The CDR3 is CASSLGGLLGGARAEETQYF. CDR3 DNA sequence: TGTGCCAGCAGCTTAGGAGGCCTTCTTGGGGGGGCGCGAGCGGAGGAGACCCAGTACTTC. The full variable domain, in which reference TRBV11-3 and TRBJ2-5 provide the parts outside the CDR3, is EAGVVQSPRYKIIEKKQPVAFWCNPISGHNTLYWYLQNLGQGPELLIRYENEEAVDDSQLPKDRFSAERLKGVDSTLKIQPAELGDSAVYLCASSLGGLLGGARAEETQYFGPGTRLLVL.

With regard to this clonotype: Since a much larger clone is just one base distant, this may be a read error. This sequence joins TRBV4-1 and TRBJ2-7; 7 bases are a match to TRBD1. The CDR3 extends over 17 amino acids. The germline V gene has CDR1 MGHRA and CDR2 YSYEKL. The CDR3: CASGQGLVRTGAYEQYF. The CDR3 DNA follows: TGCGCCAGCGGCCAAGGATTGGTTCGGACAGGAGCCTACGAGCAGTACTTC.

On this clonotype itself: One end of the junction varies from germline; a read error may be responsible. The chain is built from TRBV30 and TRBJ2-1, with 8 bases aligning to TRBD1. The CDR3 runs to 16 residues. Germline-derived CDR1 and CDR2 are GTSNPN and SVGIG (reference sequence). The CDR3 here is CAWNRGLGQAFNEQFF. DNA for the CDR3: TGCGCCTGGAATCGAGGTCTGGGACAGGCATTCAATGAGCAGTTCTTC.

The CDR3, as DNA: TGTGCCACCAGCAGAGATCTCAGGGGGCTAGGAGCTTTCTTT. Its translation is CATSRDLRGLGAFF. V usage is TRBV15 and J usage is TRBJ1-1; 8 nucleotides match TRBD1. In germline, CDR1 is LNHNV, CDR2 YYDKDF (reference sequence). With 0 bases clipped from V and 10 bases from J, the junction kept 7 bases outside the gene matches. The CDR3 is 14 residues long.

The chain recombines TRBV3-1 with TRBJ1-5; TRBD1 agrees at 10 bases. V shed 1 base and J 3 bases; nucleotides not matched to a gene: 9. The CDR3 totals 18 residues. CDR1 is LGHDT, CDR2 YNNKEL, per germline (reference sequence). The CDR3 loop is CASSQAQIGTGVNQPQHF. The DNA for the CDR3 is TGTGCCAGCAGCCAAGCCCAGATCGGGACAGGGGTCAATCAGCCCCAGCATTTT.

The chain links TRBV6-6 to TRBJ1-4; D may be TRBD1 (5 bases). With 4 bases removed from V and 4 bases from J, the gap between germline ends came to 10 bases. CDR3 length: 14 residues. Germline V CDR1 and CDR2: MNHNY, SVGAGI (reference sequence). CDR3 in amino acids: CASSSRGFNEKLFF. Written as DNA, the CDR3 is TGTGCCAGCAGTTCAAGGGGTTTTAATGAAAAACTGTTTTTT.

The chain carries TRBV3-1 and TRBJ1-2; no firm D call. With 0 bases removed from V and 14 bases from J, the gap between germline ends came to 13 bases. CDR3 length: 12 residues. Germline V CDR1 and CDR2: LGHDT, YNNKEL (reference sequence). CDR3 region: CASSQDGQDSTF. CDR3 DNA sequence: TGTGCCAGCAGCCAAGATGGGCAGGACTCTACCTTC.